The rows below give T cell receptor beta chains drawn from one sample of a study of blood T cell repertoires in COVID-19. Produced via immunoSEQ multiplex PCR; TCRdb's table is partial and in-frame only. Here the sample spans approximately 380,000 clones, 88% being singletons. The sequencing sample was made of PBMCs or T cells enriched from blood (not recorded which). Receptors originate from a woman between 18 and 29 years old who had recovered from COVID-19. CDR3s include the opening cysteine and the closing phenylalanine or tryptophan. Each record gives: clone size, V gene, D gene, J gene, CDR3 DNA, CDR3 protein. D genes are given only for firm matches. Clone size appears in some rows only: once, few, many, or a class for an expanded clone.

>few|TRBV7-2|NA|TRBJ1-1
TGTGCCAGCAGCTTCGTAGGGGCGTTGAACACTGAAGCTTTCTTT
CASSFVGALNTEAFF
>NA|TRBV27|NA|TRBJ1-3
TGTGCCAGCAGTTTAAGGGGCTCTGGAAACACCATATATTTT
CASSLRGSGNTIYF
>NA|TRBV3-1/TRBV3-2|TRBD2|TRBJ2-7
TGTGCCAGCAGCCGTGGACTAGCGGGGGGAAAACCCTACGAGCAGTACTTC
CASSRGLAGGKPYEQYF
>NA|TRBV5-4|TRBD1|TRBJ1-6
TGTGCCAGCAGCTTGAATGGACAGGGTAATTCACCCCTCCACTTT
CASSLNGQGNSPLHF
>few|TRBV30|TRBD1|TRBJ2-7
TGTGCCTGGGCTCGGACAGGGGGCACCTACGAGCAGTACTTC
CAWARTGGTYEQYF
>once|TRBV5-8|TRBD1|TRBJ1-1
TGTGCCAGCAGCTTGCAGGGGGCGAACACTGAAGCTTTCTTT
CASSLQGANTEAFF
>NA|TRBV6-2/TRBV6-3|NA|TRBJ1-6
TGTGCCAGCAGTTACGGGCCGGGGGATTCACCCCTCCACTTT
CASSYGPGDSPLHF
>NA|TRBV5-1|TRBD1|TRBJ1-2
TGCGCCAGCAGCCATTGGGGGGACAGTTATGGCTACACCTTC
CASSHWGDSYGYTF
>NA|TRBV6-1|TRBD1|TRBJ1-4
TGTGCCAGCAGTGAGAGGGGGCGCCATGAAAAACTGTTTTTT
CASSERGRHEKLFF
>NA|TRBV7-2|NA|TRBJ1-1
TGTGCCAGCAGCTTAGGGAGCAAGAACACTGAAGCTTTCTTT
CASSLGSKNTEAFF
>few|TRBV5-1|NA|TRBJ1-1
TGCGCCAGCAGCTTGAATCAATTTGAAGCTTTCTTT
CASSLNQFEAFF
>NA|TRBV7-2|NA|TRBJ1-1
TGTGCCAGCAGCTTGGCACAGAACACTGAAGCTTTCTTT
CASSLAQNTEAFF
>NA|TRBV5-5|NA|TRBJ1-1
TGTGCCAGCAGCTTGAGTAAGGGACGGAGGGACACTGAAGCTTTCTTT
CASSLSKGRRDTEAFF
>NA|TRBV15|TRBD1|TRBJ2-2
TGTGCCACCTTGACAGGGCCGAACACCGGGGAGCTGTTTTTT
CATLTGPNTGELFF
>NA|TRBV5-6|NA|TRBJ2-7
TGTGCCAGCAGCTTTCGACAGGCTCTATACGAGCAGTACTTC
CASSFRQALYEQYF
>NA|TRBV10-1|NA|TRBJ1-1
TGCGCCAGCAGTGAGTCCCCGATTCGGAGTTGGGACACTGAAGCTTTCTTT
CASSESPIRSWDTEAFF
>few|TRBV2|NA|TRBJ1-2
TGTGCCAGCAGTGAATTGGCAGAATCCCTCTATGGCTACACCTTC
CASSELAESLYGYTF
>NA|TRBV4-1|TRBD1|TRBJ2-1
TGCGCCAGCAGCCAAGAGACAGGGGGCGATGAGCAGTTCTTC
CASSQETGGDEQFF